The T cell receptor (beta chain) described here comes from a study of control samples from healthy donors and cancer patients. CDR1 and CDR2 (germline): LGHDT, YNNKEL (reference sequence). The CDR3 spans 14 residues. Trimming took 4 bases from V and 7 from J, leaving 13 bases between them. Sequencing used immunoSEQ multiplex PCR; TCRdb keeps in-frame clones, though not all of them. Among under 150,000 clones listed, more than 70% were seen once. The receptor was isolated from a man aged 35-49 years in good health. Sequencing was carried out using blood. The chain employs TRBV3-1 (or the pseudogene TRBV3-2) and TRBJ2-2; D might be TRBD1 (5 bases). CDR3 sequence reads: CASSLGLYLGELFF. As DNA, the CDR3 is TGTGCCAGCAGCCTGGGGCTCTATCTCGGGGAGCTGTTTTTT.